A single TCR beta chain is shown here with its context. Its target is unknown. Combining a sample-barcoded 5' primer with a J-beta primer mix, a second PCR ran for about 7 to 11 cycles. TCRdb ran MiXCR on the 5' RACE reads and lists one entry per CDR3 protein. The profile shows 710,000 or so distinct CDR3 sequences, 32% of them singletons. The sample is drawn from a study of blood T cells in healthy people across ages. Study conclusions and caveats: What prevented conclusive comparison of naive and antigen-experienced cells was that PBMCs were unsorted. Across samples, TCR beta diversity tracked strongly with naive T cell percentage. Donors of long life had a larger count of naive CD4+ cells and greater diversity than aged donors.

The germline V gene encodes CDR1 LGHNA and CDR2 YSLEER. V gave up 0 bases and J gave up 5 bases, with 11 bases separating them. The CDR3 has 15 amino acids. The chain is built from TRBV4-3 and TRBJ2-1, with D maybe TRBD2 (5 bases). This receptor was taken from a woman over 75 in good health. The sample taken for sequencing was blood. CDR3 sequence: CASSQEFAGHNEQFF. Here the CDR3 DNA reads TGCGCCAGCAGCCAAGAATTCGCGGGTCACAATGAGCAGTTCTTC.